This TCR beta chain comes out of a study of cytomegalovirus exposure and HLA in healthy donors. Trimming removed 5 bases at V and 3 bases at J, with 17 bases between. CDR1 SGHNT and CDR2 YENEEA come from the germline V gene. The length of the CDR3 is 16 residues. Primers for the PCR totalled 60 Vbeta and 13 Jbeta. Generated by immunoSEQ multiplex PCR, the TCRdb table keeps only in-frame clones and is missing some. The table records 150,000 to 200,000 clones, roughly 84% of them present only once. The clonotype comes from a boy aged 10-17 years in good health and CMV-seronegative. The sample was PBMCs. The chain links TRBV11-3 to TRBJ2-1; D might be TRBD1 (6 bases). The CDR3 protein is CASSRRHPDSYNEQFF. The DNA of the CDR3 is TGTGCCAGCAGCCGACGCCATCCGGACAGCTACAATGAGCAGTTCTTC.